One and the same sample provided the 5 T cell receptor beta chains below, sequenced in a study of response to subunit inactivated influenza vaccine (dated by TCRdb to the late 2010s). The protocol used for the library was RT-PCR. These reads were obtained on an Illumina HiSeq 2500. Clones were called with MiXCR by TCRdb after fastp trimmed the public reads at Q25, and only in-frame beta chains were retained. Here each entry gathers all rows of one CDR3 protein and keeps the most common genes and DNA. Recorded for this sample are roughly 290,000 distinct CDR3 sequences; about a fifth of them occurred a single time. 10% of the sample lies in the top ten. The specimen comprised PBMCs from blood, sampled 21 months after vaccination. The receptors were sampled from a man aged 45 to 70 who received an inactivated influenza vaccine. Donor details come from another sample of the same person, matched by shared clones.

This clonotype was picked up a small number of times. DNA of the CDR3: TGTGCCAGCAGACAAGCGGGAGCCTACGAGCAGTACTTC. It specifies CASRQAGAYEQYF. The chain couples TRBV25-1 to TRBJ2-7; 8 nucleotides line up with TRBD2. Germline V gene data show CDR1 as MGHDK and CDR2 as SYGVNS. The CDR3 totals 13 residues. With V trimmed by 6 bases and J by 2 bases, 3 bases remained unmatched.

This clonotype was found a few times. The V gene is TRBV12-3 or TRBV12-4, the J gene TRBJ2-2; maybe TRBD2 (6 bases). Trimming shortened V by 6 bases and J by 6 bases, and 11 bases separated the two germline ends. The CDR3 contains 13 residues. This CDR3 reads CASRTRSAGELFF. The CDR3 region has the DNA TGTGCCAGCAGGACTAGGTCGGCCGGGGAGCTGTTTTTT.

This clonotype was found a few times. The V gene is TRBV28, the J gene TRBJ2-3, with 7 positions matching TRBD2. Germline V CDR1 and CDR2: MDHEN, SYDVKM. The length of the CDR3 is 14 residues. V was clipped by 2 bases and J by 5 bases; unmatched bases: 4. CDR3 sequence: CASSLAGAGDTQYF. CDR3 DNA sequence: TGTGCCAGCAGTTTAGCGGGAGCAGGAGATACGCAGTATTTT.

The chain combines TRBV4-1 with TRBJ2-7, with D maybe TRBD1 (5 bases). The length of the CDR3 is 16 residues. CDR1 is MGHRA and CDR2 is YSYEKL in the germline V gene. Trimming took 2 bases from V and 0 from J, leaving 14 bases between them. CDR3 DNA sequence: TGCGCCAGCAGCCAACCAGGGAAGGCCGCCTCCTACGAGCAGTACTTC. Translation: CASSQPGKAASYEQYF.

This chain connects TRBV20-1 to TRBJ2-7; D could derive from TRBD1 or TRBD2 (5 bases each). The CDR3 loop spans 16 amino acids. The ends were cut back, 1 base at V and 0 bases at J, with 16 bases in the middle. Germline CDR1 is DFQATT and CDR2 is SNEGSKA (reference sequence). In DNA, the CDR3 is TGCAGTGCTAGAGGGGGGAGCGGCCTTTACTCCTACGAGCAGTACTTC. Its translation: CSARGGSGLYSYEQYF.